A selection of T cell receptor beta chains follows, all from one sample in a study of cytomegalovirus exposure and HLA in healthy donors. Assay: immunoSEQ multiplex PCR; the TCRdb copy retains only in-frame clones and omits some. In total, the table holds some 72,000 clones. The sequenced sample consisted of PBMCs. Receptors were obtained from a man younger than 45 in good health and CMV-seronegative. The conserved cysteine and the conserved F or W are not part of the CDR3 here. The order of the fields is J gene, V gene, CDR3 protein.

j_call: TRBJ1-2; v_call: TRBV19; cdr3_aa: ASGIRDIRDYT
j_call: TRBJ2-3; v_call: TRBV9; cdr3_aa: ASSIWASSTDTQY
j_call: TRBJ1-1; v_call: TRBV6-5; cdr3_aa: ASSYGGGTEAF
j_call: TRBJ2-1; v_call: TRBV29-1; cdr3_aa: SGKGRPHYNEQF
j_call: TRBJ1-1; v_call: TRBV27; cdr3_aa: ASSLIVNTEAF
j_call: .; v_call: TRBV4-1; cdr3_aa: ASSQGWGRAAHEQY
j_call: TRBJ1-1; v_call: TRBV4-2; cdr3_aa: ASSHPAAGPSEAF
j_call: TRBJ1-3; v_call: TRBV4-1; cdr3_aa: ASSQGPGVTGNTIY
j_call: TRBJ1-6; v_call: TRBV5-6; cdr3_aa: ASSGWGRHNSPLH
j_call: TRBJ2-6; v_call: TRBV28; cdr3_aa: ASSSGANVLT
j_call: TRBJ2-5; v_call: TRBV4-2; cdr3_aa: ASSQDRGTETQY
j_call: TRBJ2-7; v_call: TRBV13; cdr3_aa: ASSLQSYEQY
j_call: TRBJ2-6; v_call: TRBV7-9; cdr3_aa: ASPPDSSGANVLT
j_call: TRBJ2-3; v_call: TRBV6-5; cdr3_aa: ASRRLAGGSDTQY
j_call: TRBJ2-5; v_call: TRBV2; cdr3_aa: ASREPRDRLETQY
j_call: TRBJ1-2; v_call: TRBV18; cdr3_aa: ASSEYDQDYGYT
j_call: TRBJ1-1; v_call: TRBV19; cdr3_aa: ASQKGLSNTEAF
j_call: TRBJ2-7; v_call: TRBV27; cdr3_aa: ASSSDRGLYEQY
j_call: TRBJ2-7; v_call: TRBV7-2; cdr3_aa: ASSTNPGVSYEQY
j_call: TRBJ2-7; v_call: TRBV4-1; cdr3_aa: ASSPGGARRYEQY
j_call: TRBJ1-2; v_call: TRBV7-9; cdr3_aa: ASSSLPTGSYGYT
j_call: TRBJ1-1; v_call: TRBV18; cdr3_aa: ASSPYGRGLAEAF
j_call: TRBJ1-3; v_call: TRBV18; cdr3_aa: ASSPSLQGASGNTIY
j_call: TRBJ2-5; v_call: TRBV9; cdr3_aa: ATSGGGFHETQY
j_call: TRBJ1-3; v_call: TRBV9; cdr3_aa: ASSATEEGSGNTIY
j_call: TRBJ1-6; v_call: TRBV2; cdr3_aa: AGGTGNSPLH
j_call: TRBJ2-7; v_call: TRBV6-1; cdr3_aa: ASRDRGYEQY
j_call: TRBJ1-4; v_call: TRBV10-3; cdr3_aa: AIRPGLGEKLF
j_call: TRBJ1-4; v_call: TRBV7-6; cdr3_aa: ASSQGLEGEKLF
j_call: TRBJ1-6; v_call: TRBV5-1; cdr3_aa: ASSLAGLRDSPLH
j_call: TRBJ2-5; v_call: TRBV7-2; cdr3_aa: ASSFLGQREETQY
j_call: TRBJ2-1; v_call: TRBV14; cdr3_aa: ASSPIVHFNEQF
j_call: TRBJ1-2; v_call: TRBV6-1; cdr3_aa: ASSELLDRGTYGYT
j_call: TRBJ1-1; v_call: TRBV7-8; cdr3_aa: ASSLASKGLNTEAF
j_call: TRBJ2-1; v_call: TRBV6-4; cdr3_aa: ASSDAGGLDEQF
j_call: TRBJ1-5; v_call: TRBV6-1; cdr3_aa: ASSRTGNSNQPQH
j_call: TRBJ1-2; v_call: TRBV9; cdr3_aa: ASSGGGYT
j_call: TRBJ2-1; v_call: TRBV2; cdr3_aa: ASSPDFSSYNEQF
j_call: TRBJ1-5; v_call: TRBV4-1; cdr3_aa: ASSLSGHSNQPQH
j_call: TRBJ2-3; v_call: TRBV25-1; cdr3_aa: ASTGLAGATDTQY
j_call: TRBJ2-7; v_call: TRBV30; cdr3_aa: AWRSGRVPVYEQY
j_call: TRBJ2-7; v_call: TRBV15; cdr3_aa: ATSSQYSYEQY
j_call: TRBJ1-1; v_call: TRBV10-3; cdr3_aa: AITSGTGGLNTEAF
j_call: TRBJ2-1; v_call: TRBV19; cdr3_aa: ASRAPGLAASISEQF
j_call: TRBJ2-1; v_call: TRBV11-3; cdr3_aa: ASSSLAPYNEQF
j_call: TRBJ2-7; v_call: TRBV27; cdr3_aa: ASSFAGTAYEQY
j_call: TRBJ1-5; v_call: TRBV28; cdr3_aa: ASNSPGTGGRFNQPQH
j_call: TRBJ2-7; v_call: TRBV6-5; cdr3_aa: ASRVGPAYEQY
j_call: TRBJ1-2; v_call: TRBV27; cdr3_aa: ASSPGFGYT
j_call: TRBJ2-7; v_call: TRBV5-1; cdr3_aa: ASSHRDRDNEQY
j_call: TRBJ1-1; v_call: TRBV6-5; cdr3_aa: ASSEGLLNTEAF
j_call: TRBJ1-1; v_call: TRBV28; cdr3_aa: ATVGGQMNTEAF
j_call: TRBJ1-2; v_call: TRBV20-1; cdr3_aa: SALDTGYT
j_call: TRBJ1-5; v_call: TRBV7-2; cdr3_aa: ASTQGFNQPQH
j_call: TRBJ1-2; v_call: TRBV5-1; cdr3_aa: ASNLQGSNYGYT
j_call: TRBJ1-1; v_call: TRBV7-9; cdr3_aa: ASSFTGDGGEAF
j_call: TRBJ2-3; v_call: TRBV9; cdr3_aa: ASSLQMTSGGTDTQY
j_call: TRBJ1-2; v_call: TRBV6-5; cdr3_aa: ASSYSSLYGYT
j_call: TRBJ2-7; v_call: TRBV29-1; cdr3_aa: SVGLPNPGQKRYEQY